This is a list of T cell receptor beta chains from one sample in a study of cytomegalovirus exposure and HLA in healthy donors. Generated by immunoSEQ multiplex PCR, the TCRdb table keeps only in-frame clones and is missing some. The table records more than 110,000 clones, around a tenth of them present only once. Sequenced sample: PBMCs. The receptor source for this set is a man aged 45-60 years in good health and CMV-seronegative. Both conserved end residues are trimmed from each CDR3. Fields, in order: J gene, clone size, CDR3 length, V gene, CDR3 protein. Size is stated for part of the rows, as once, few or many counts, or as a class when the clone is expanded.

- | few | 13 | TRBV6-1 | ASSQSPGQPYEQY
TRBJ2-5 | - | 12 | TRBV9 | ASSVTSGVETQY
TRBJ2-1 | - | 13 | TRBV5-4 | ASSVRSSGYNEQF
TRBJ1-2 | - | 12 | TRBV6-4 | ASSDSLDSYGYT
TRBJ2-2 | - | 12 | TRBV19 | ASNRDRNTGELF
TRBJ1-3 | - | 12 | TRBV6-5 | ASIGESSGNTIY
TRBJ2-7 | - | 16 | TRBV11-2 | ASSLVPRLAGGGGEQY
TRBJ2-3 | few | 17 | TRBV12-5 | ASGEIRDGTGGITDTQY
TRBJ2-3 | few | 17 | TRBV5-5 | ASSLSSRLAGGRTDTQY
TRBJ2-2 | few | 12 | TRBV2 | ASKRGPGGGELF
TRBJ2-2 | - | 13 | TRBV6-4 | ASSLSSGVTGELF
TRBJ2-2 | few | 14 | TRBV4-2 | ASSHVDRENTGELF
TRBJ2-1 | - | 11 | TRBV5-8 | ASSLRGLHEQF
TRBJ1-3 | - | 13 | TRBV14 | ASSQPGGSGNTIY
TRBJ1-3 | few | 11 | TRBV5-4 | ASTRGGGNTIY
TRBJ2-1 | few | 9 | TRBV6-6 | ASSQVYEQF
TRBJ2-1 | few | 10 | TRBV19 | ASTTLRGEQF
TRBJ1-1 | few | 11 | TRBV30 | AWTRQGDTEAF
TRBJ1-1 | few | 14 | TRBV7-2 | ASSLDAGAMNTEAF
TRBJ2-7 | - | 12 | TRBV7-3 | ASGPGGGRYEQY
TRBJ1-1 | - | 11 | TRBV30 | AWRPTGGTEAF
TRBJ1-4 | - | 13 | TRBV5-1 | ASSRDTGGNEKLF
TRBJ1-2 | few | 12 | TRBV7-9 | ASSFLGGNYGYT
TRBJ1-1 | - | 13 | TRBV11-2 | ASSSDRGEDTEAF
TRBJ2-7 | few | 10 | TRBV2 | ASKPLGYEQY
TRBJ1-4 | few | 15 | TRBV28 | ASSLWGQGAANEKLF